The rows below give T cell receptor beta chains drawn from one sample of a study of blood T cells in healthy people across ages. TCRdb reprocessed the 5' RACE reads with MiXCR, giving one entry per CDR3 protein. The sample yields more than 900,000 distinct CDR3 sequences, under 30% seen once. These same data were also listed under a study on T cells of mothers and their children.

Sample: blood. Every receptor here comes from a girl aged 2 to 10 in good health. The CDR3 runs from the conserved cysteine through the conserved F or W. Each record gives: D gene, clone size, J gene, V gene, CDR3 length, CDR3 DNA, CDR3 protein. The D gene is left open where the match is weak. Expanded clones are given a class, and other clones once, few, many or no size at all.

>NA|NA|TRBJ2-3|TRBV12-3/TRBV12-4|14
TGTGCCAGCAGTTTACCAGGGTACACAGATACGCAGTATTTT
CASSLPGYTDTQYF
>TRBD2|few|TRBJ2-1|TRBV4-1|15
TGCGCCAGCAGCCAAGGGTTACTAGCGGGAGCCCCAAGCGACTTC
CASSQGLLAGAPSDF
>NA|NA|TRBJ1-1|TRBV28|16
TGTGCCAGCACAAGAAGTTCGACCTCCTTGAACACCGAAGCTTTCTTT
CASTRSSTSLNTEAFF
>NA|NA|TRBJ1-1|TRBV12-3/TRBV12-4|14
TGTGCCAGCACAAATACGACAGGAAGCACTGAAGCTTTCTTT
CASTNTTGSTEAFF
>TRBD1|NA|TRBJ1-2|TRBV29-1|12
TGCAGCGTTGGACAGGGTCTATATGGCTACACCTTC
CSVGQGLYGYTF
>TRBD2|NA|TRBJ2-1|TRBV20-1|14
TGCAGTGCCAAGTCGAGGCCTAGCGGGAATGAGCAGTTCTTC
CSAKSRPSGNEQFF
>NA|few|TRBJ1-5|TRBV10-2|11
TGCGCCAGCGGGGTTTCGGCAGCCCAGCATTTT
CASGVSAAQHF
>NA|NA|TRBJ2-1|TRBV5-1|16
TGCGCCAGCAGCTTTCGGGAGCTAGCGACTTCCAATGAGCAGTTCTTC
CASSFRELATSNEQFF
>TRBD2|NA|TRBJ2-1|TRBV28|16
TGTGCCAGCAGGCCGTCTCTAGCGGGAGGCCTCAATGAGCAGTTCTTC
CASRPSLAGGLNEQFF
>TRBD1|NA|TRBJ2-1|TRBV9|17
TGTGCCAGCAGCGTAGTAGGCGCGACAGGGGGTTACAATGAGCAGTTCTTC
CASSVVGATGGYNEQFF
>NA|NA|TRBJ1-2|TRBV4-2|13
TGTGCCAGCAGCCAAGCAGGAGCTAGTGGCTACACCTTC
CASSQAGASGYTF
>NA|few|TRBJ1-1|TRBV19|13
TGTGCCAGTGACCAGGGTTTTTTCTCTGAAGCTTTCTTT
CASDQGFFSEAFF
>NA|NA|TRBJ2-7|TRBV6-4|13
TGTGCCAGCAGTGTCCGGGTTGCCTACGAGCAGTACTTC
CASSVRVAYEQYF
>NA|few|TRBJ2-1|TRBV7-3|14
TGTGCCCGGAACGGAGCTGACTATAGCAATGAGCAGTTCTTC
CARNGADYSNEQFF
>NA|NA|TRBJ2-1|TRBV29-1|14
TGCAGCGTTGAACCTGGGGCCAGCGTCAATGAGCAGTTCTTC
CSVEPGASVNEQFF
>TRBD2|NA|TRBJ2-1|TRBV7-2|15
TGTGCCAGCAGCATACCGGGACTAGTAGGCAATGAGCAGTTCTTC
CASSIPGLVGNEQFF
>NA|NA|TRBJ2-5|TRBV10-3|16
TGTGCCACCAGTGACGACGGACACACCAGGCAAGAGACCCAGTACTTC
CATSDDGHTRQETQYF
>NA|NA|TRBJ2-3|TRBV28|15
TGTGCCACCTCGAGAAGGGCTAGCGGCACAGATACGCAGTATTTT
CATSRRASGTDTQYF
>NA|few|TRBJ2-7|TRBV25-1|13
TGTGCCAGCAGTGCGGGGATATCCTACGAGCAGTGCTTC
CASSAGISYEQCF
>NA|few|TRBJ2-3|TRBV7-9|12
TGTGCCAGCAGCTTGTTCACAGATACGCAGTATTTT
CASSLFTDTQYF
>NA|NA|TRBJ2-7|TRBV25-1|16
TGTGCCAGCAGTCCCTACTCTCAGGGGGGAGCCTACGAGCAGTACTTC
CASSPYSQGGAYEQYF
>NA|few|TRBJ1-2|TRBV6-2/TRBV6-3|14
TGTGCCAGCAAAGGTTTAGGACAGACCTATGGCTACACCTTC
CASKGLGQTYGYTF
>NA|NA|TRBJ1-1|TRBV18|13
TGTGCCAGCTCACCAGGTTCGGACACTGAAGCTTTCTTT
CASSPGSDTEAFF
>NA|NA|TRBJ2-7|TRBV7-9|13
TGTGCCAGCGGGCGAATGCCGCTTTACGAGCAGTACTTC
CASGRMPLYEQYF
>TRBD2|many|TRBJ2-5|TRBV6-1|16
TGTGCCAGCAGTGAACTAGGGACTAGCCTCCAAGAGACCCAGTACTTC
CASSELGTSLQETQYF
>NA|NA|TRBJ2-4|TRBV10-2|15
TGCGCCAGCAGTGGGACCTCTCTGGCCAAAAACATTCAGTACTTC
CASSGTSLAKNIQYF